These 19 T cell receptor beta chains came from one sample sequenced in a study of PD-1 blockade in classical Hodgkin lymphoma. The time point denotes: cycle 4 day 1 (C4D1), after more than 5 weeks of nivolumab. Each of the patients experienced relapse following autologous stem cell transplantation, and their brentuximab vedotin exposure differed. Clones were read by immunoSEQ multiplex PCR, and TCRdb kept only the in-frame ones, dropping some. The table records around 25,000 clones, 65% to 80% of them present only once. The material was peripheral blood mononuclear cells (PBMCs), obtained before the fourth cycle of nivolumab. These receptors all come from a human donor with classical Hodgkin lymphoma.

This clone was recorded only once. The rearrangement links TRBV2 to TRBJ1-1, with D perhaps matching TRBD1 (5 bases). CDR3 length equals 17 residues. Germline V gene lookup returns CDR1 SNHLY and CDR2 FYNNEI. The V gene lost 7 bases and the J gene lost 3 bases, with 24 bases spanning the gap. The CDR3 region has the DNA TGTGCCAGCATTAACCCTGGGGGGTTTTTGGGTCACACTGAAGCTTTCTTT. Its translation is CASINPGGFLGHTEAFF.

The rearrangement links TRBV6-1 to TRBJ2-3, with D perhaps TRBD1 (6 bases). The CDR3 loop spans 18 amino acids. Looked up from germline, CDR1 is MNHNS and CDR2 is SASEGT. The V gene lost 1 base and the J gene lost 2 bases, with 19 bases spanning the gap. In DNA form, the CDR3 reads TGTGCCAGCAGTGAAGGGGGATTTAGACAGGCCAACACAGATACGCAGTATTTT. Protein sequence: CASSEGGFRQANTDTQYF.

The gene calls are TRBV7-2 and TRBJ2-7, with D hard to call. V was pared by 1 base and J by 6 bases, with 13 bases between. Looked up from germline, CDR1 is SGHTA and CDR2 is FQGNSA. The CDR3 covers 14 residues. The CDR3 protein is CASSLGHPATEQYF. DNA of the CDR3: TGTGCCAGCAGCTTAGGACACCCGGCTACCGAGCAGTACTTC.

The J gene is TRBJ2-2, the V gene TRBV7-2; D remains ambiguous. This CDR3 is built from 13 residues. Trimming removed 5 bases from V and 4 bases from J, with 8 bases in between. Germline assignment: CDR1 SGHTA and CDR2 FQGNSA. The CDR3 region has the DNA TGTGCCAGCAGCCTACCATCCACCGGGGAGCTGTTTTTT. As protein: CASSLPSTGELFF.

The chain recombines TRBV15 with TRBJ2-2; TRBD1 is a possible D gene (6 bases). Per germline, CDR1 LNHNV and CDR2 YYDKDF (reference sequence). The CDR3 is 14 amino acids. V gave up 5 bases and J gave up 4 bases, with 11 bases separating them. The CDR3: CATSLQGTTGELFF. CDR3 sequence (DNA): TGTGCCACCAGCTTACAGGGAACCACCGGGGAGCTGTTTTTT.

The chain recombines TRBV2 with TRBJ2-5; 7 positions match TRBD1. This CDR3 has 14 residues. The ends lost 5 bases at V and 3 bases at J; junction bases unmatched: 6. Germline assignment: CDR1 SNHLY and CDR2 FYNNEI. The CDR3 region is CASSPQGIEETQYF. CDR3 in DNA: TGTGCCAGCAGTCCACAGGGGATCGAAGAGACCCAGTACTTC.

The chain employs TRBV4-3 and TRBJ2-3, with 8 bases that match TRBD1. The CDR3 loop spans 17 amino acids. The germline gives CDR1 LGHNA, CDR2 YSLEER. The V and J ends lost 0 bases and 4 bases, in that order; junction bases with no gene match: 9. For the CDR3, the DNA is TGCGCCAGCAGCCAAGATTTACCCAGGGGGCAGGCAGATACGCAGTATTTT. Amino acids: CASSQDLPRGQADTQYF.

The chain combines TRBV5-5 with TRBJ2-1; 8 bases agree with TRBD2. This CDR3 has 15 residues. V lost 1 base to trimming and J lost 8 bases; unmatched junction nucleotides: 8. Germline-derived CDR1 and CDR2 are SGHKS and YYEKEE (reference sequence). CDR3 in DNA: TGTGCCAGCAGCTTGATCGGGACTAGTGCCCATGAGCAGTTCTTC. The encoded protein is CASSLIGTSAHEQFF.

There are a few counts of this clone. The chain employs TRBV19 and TRBJ1-5; no definite D call. V was clipped by 0 bases and J by 3 bases, with 3 bases between them. CDR1 is LNHDA, CDR2 SQIVND, per germline (reference sequence). This CDR3 contains 13 residues. CDR3 coding DNA: TGTGCCAGTAGTATAGATATCAATCAGCCCCAGCATTTT. Amino acid sequence: CASSIDINQPQHF.

By its share, this clone is medium-sized. This chain links TRBV6-1 with TRBJ2-1, with D possibly being TRBD1 or TRBD2 (5 bases each). The CDR3 extends over 12 amino acids. Per the germline V gene, CDR1 is MNHNS and CDR2 is SASEGT. The CDR3 region is CATARGVNEQFF. Written as DNA, the CDR3 is TGTGCAACCGCTAGAGGGGTTAATGAGCAGTTCTTC.

The CDR3 reads CASSYSGGKTEAFF. The CDR3 bases are TGTGCCAGCAGTTACTCAGGGGGCAAAACTGAAGCTTTCTTT. The chain recombines TRBV6-6 with TRBJ1-1; the match to TRBD1 covers 7 bases. Germline lookup yields CDR1 MNHNY and CDR2 SVGAGI (reference sequence). CDR3 length equals 14 residues. Unmatched junction bases numbered 3, after V lost 0 bases and J lost 5 bases.

This clone is a singleton in its sample. The chain joins TRBV6-6 to TRBJ1-6; no clear D. Trimming took 0 bases from V and 0 from J, leaving 6 bases between them. Per germline, CDR1 MNHNY and CDR2 SVGAGI (reference sequence). This CDR3 is built from 16 residues. The CDR3 DNA reads as TGTGCCAGCAGTTACTCGAGGAGCTCCTATAATTCACCCCTCCACTTT. Its protein is CASSYSRSSYNSPLHF.

The chain carries TRBV18 and TRBJ1-1, with D hard to call. CDR1 and CDR2 (germline): KGHSH, LQKENI. The V gene lost 8 bases and the J gene lost 3 bases, with 16 bases spanning the gap. This CDR3 is 14 amino acids long. CDR3 DNA sequence: TGTGCCAGCGCCCGAAGCGGGTTGGACACTGAAGCTTTCTTT. Residues: CASARSGLDTEAFF.

The J gene is TRBJ2-2, the V gene TRBV18; TRBD2 agrees at 9 bases. The CDR3 has 16 amino acids. The trim removed 6 bases at V and 2 bases at J, leaving 7 bases unmatched. Germline V gene data show CDR1 as KGHSH and CDR2 as LQKENI. This CDR3 reads CASSASGGINTGELFF. The CDR3 nucleotides read TGTGCCAGCTCGGCGAGCGGGGGGATTAACACCGGGGAGCTGTTTTTT.

The chain carries TRBV2 and TRBJ2-2, with TRBD2 as a possible D gene (6 bases). This CDR3 is built from 15 residues. Per germline, CDR1 SNHLY and CDR2 FYNNEI. V was trimmed by 2 bases and J by 2 bases, leaving 9 bases between them. The CDR3 nucleotides are TGTGCCAGCAGTGAATTCGGGGGAAACACCGGGGAGCTGTTTTTT. Translation gives CASSEFGGNTGELFF.

This clone was counted between two and nine times. The chain combines TRBV30 with TRBJ1-6; a weak D match, TRBD1 (6 bases). In germline, CDR1 is GTSNPN, CDR2 SVGIG (reference sequence). Trimming cost V 2 bases and J 10 bases, with 18 bases left between them. The CDR3 spans 15 residues. The CDR3 protein is CAWSHSDRSSSPLHF. The CDR3 region has the DNA TGTGCCTGGAGTCACTCAGACAGGAGTAGCTCACCCCTCCACTTT.

This sequence joins TRBV30 and TRBJ1-5; D is undetermined. V gave up 0 bases and J gave up 4 bases, with 7 bases separating them. The CDR3 loop spans 13 amino acids. Looked up from germline, CDR1 is GTSNPN and CDR2 is SVGIG (reference sequence). The CDR3 DNA sequence: TGTGCCTGGAGTGTAGGCGGAAATCAGCCCCAGCATTTT. Protein: CAWSVGGNQPQHF.

The rearrangement uses TRBV20-1 and TRBJ2-1; D is perhaps TRBD2 (5 bases). This CDR3 comprises 11 residues. Germline V gene sequence: CDR1 DFQATT, CDR2 SNEGSKA (reference sequence). Trimming removed 3 bases at V and 9 bases at J, with 9 bases between. The CDR3 sequence is CSARSGIEQFF. CDR3 in DNA: TGCAGTGCTAGGTCGGGGATTGAGCAGTTCTTC.

V gene TRBV28 combines with J gene TRBJ1-1; D not resolved. The CDR3 loop spans 15 amino acids. Trimming pared 5 bases from V and 5 bases from J, leaving 18 bases between. The germline CDR1 and CDR2 sequences are MDHEN and SYDVKM. The CDR3 region has the DNA TGTGCCAGCAGTCTACCTCCAGGCTTAGGGACTGAAGCTTTCTTT. It specifies CASSLPPGLGTEAFF.